These 16 T cell receptor beta chains originate from one sample sequenced in a study of lymphopenia after photon versus proton radiotherapy. Some clones are missing from TCRdb's copy, which holds only in-frame ones; the method was immunoSEQ multiplex PCR. Of 30,000 to 45,000 clones in the sample, under 90% were seen once. The sequences come from peripheral blood, collected from a patient treated with photon-based radiotherapy. The receptor set was obtained from a man in his fifties with gastric cancer.

The chain recombines TRBV6-1 with TRBJ2-7; D unresolved. This CDR3 spans 14 amino acids. Germline assignment: CDR1 MNHNS and CDR2 SASEGT. V was trimmed by 3 bases and J by 2 bases, leaving 11 bases between them. CDR3 DNA sequence: TGTGCCAGCAGTGAGGGGTTAATCACCTACGAGCAGTACTTC. Translated: CASSEGLITYEQYF.

V usage is TRBV18 and J usage is TRBJ2-1; D ambiguous. Deletions cut 0 bases from V and 4 bases from J, with 7 bases between. The length of the CDR3 is 14 residues. CDR1 and CDR2 (germline): KGHSH, LQKENI. The CDR3 here is CASSPPAGYNEQFF. The CDR3 bases are TGTGCCAGCTCACCACCGGCCGGATACAATGAGCAGTTCTTC.

The chain is built from TRBV4-1 and TRBJ2-7; 7 bases are shared with TRBD1. This CDR3 contains 14 residues. V lost 3 bases and J lost 3; bases outside the gene matches: 5. CDR1 MGHRA and CDR2 YSYEKL come from the germline V gene. The DNA for the CDR3 is TGCGCCAGCAGCCATTCCGACAGGGTCTACGAGCAGTACTTC. Encoded protein: CASSHSDRVYEQYF.

The chain links TRBV27 to TRBJ1-1; possibly TRBD1 for D (5 bases). The V end was cut by 6 bases, the J end by 8 bases, with 16 bases between. CDR1 and CDR2 from the germline V gene are MNHEY and SMNVEV (reference sequence). There are 13 residues in the CDR3. CDR3 DNA: TGTGCCAGCAGGGTACCCGGAGGGGCGGAAGCTTTCTTT. Amino acids: CASRVPGGAEAFF.

V usage is TRBV4-1 and J usage is TRBJ2-7; 9 positions match TRBD2. Germline CDR1 and CDR2: MGHRA and YSYEKL. V shed 5 bases and J 7 bases; nucleotides not matched to a gene: 9. This CDR3 comprises 14 residues. The CDR3 DNA sequence: TGCGCCAGCAGCACTATAGCGGGAGCTGGTGAGCAGTACTTC. Translation gives CASSTIAGAGEQYF.

The rearrangement uses TRBV28 and TRBJ2-1; D possibly corresponds to TRBD2 (6 bases). The V end was cut by 6 bases, the J end by 5 bases, with 17 bases between. This CDR3 is 15 amino acids long. CDR1 and CDR2 from the germline V gene are MDHEN and SYDVKM. The CDR3 protein is CASSQPWEAHNEQFF. The CDR3 DNA reads as TGTGCCAGCAGCCAACCTTGGGAGGCCCACAATGAGCAGTTCTTC.

This chain uses TRBV6-6 with TRBJ1-1, with 9 nucleotides matching TRBD1. CDR3 length: 13 residues. CDR1 and CDR2 from the germline V gene are MNHNY and SVGAGI (reference sequence). The V and J ends lost 2 bases and 8 bases, in that order; junction bases with no gene match: 3. The CDR3 protein is CASSYPDRGEAFF. The CDR3 DNA follows: TGTGCCAGCAGTTACCCGGACAGGGGAGAAGCTTTCTTT.

The genes are TRBV5-1 and TRBJ1-2, with D hard to call. The ends were cut back, 0 bases at V and 4 bases at J, with 10 bases in the middle. The V gene's germline CDR1 is SGHRS and CDR2 YFSETQ. CDR3 size: 14 residues. Written as DNA, the CDR3 is TGCGCCAGCAGCTTGGCCTCAAACAGCTATGGCTACACCTTC. It is translated as CASSLASNSYGYTF.

The V call is TRBV9, the J call TRBJ2-7, with 7 bases aligning to TRBD2. V was pared by 0 bases and J by 3 bases, with 6 bases of the junction left unmatched. Germline values: CDR1 SGDLS, CDR2 YYNGEE. CDR3 length equals 15 residues. For the CDR3, the DNA is TGTGCCAGCAGCGTAGATGGGACTACTAACTACGAGCAGTACTTC. It is translated as CASSVDGTTNYEQYF.

The chain uses TRBV15 and TRBJ1-1, with a possible D match to TRBD1 (5 bases). The CDR3 has 14 residues. The ends were cut back, 6 bases at V and 5 bases at J, with 16 bases in the middle. Per the germline V gene, CDR1 is LNHNV and CDR2 is YYDKDF (reference sequence). CDR3 sequence reads: CATSRGGGTTEAFF. CDR3 DNA sequence: TGTGCCACCAGTCGGGGCGGGGGAACAACTGAAGCTTTCTTT.

This sequence joins TRBV6-6 and TRBJ2-5; TRBD1 might be the D (6 bases). Trimming cost V 4 bases and J 5 bases, with 14 bases left between them. There are 14 residues in the CDR3. CDR1 is MNHNY, CDR2 SVGAGI, per germline (reference sequence). Here the CDR3 reads CASSSLDRPETQYF. The CDR3 nucleotides are TGTGCCAGCAGTTCCTTAGACAGGCCGGAGACCCAGTACTTC.

The chain uses TRBV27 and TRBJ2-1; 7 positions match TRBD1. The germline gives CDR1 MNHEY, CDR2 SMNVEV (reference sequence). This CDR3 is built from 16 residues. J gave up 6 bases and V 5 bases, and 13 bases lay outside the gene matches. Here the CDR3 DNA reads TGTGCCAGCAGTGTTATTAAGACAGGGAGAGTCAATGAGCAGTTCTTC. As protein: CASSVIKTGRVNEQFF.

The rearrangement joins TRBV19 to TRBJ2-1; tentatively, D is TRBD1 or TRBD2 (5 bases each). Looked up from germline, CDR1 is LNHDA and CDR2 is SQIVND (reference sequence). Deletions cut 4 bases from V and 6 bases from J, with 19 bases between. The CDR3 length is 16 residues. The chain's CDR3 is CASSTPGSPRGNEQFF. The CDR3 bases are TGTGCCAGTAGTACCCCGGGTTCTCCGAGGGGCAATGAGCAGTTCTTC. Looking up the rest from reference TRBV19 and TRBJ2-1 gives the full variable domain: DGGITQSPKYLFRKEGQNVTLSCEQNLNHDAMYWYRQDPGQGLRLIYYSQIVNDFQKGDIAEGYSVSREKKESFPLTVTSAQKNPTAFYLCASSTPGSPRGNEQFFGPGTRLTVL.

The J gene is TRBJ2-7, the V gene TRBV6-5; TRBD2 matches at 7 bases. The CDR3 contains 15 residues. With 0 bases clipped from V and 6 bases from J, the junction kept 8 bases outside the gene matches. CDR1 and CDR2 from the germline V gene are MNHEY and SVGAGI. The CDR3 loop is CASSYSRPWEGEQYF. Written as DNA, the CDR3 is TGTGCCAGCAGTTACTCGAGGCCTTGGGAGGGCGAGCAGTACTTC.

This rearrangement joins TRBV4-2 to TRBJ1-4; TRBD1 matches at 10 bases. Germline CDR1 LGHNA, CDR2 YNFKEQ. V shed 2 bases, J shed 6 bases, and the junction held 3 bases outside the gene matches. CDR3 length equals 15 residues. In nucleotides, the CDR3 is TGTGCCAGCAGCCAAACGACAGGGGGCGATGAAAAACTGTTTTTT. Translation: CASSQTTGGDEKLFF.

The V and J genes are TRBV7-3 and TRBJ2-7, with D tentatively TRBD2 (6 bases). The CDR3 totals 18 residues. CDR1 and CDR2 (germline): SGHTA, FQGTGA. Trimming pared 3 bases from V and 1 base from J, leaving 22 bases between. The chain's CDR3 is CASSFGPPGSGYSYEQYF. The DNA for the CDR3 is TGTGCCAGCAGCTTTGGCCCCCCTGGTAGCGGATATTCCTACGAGCAGTACTTC.